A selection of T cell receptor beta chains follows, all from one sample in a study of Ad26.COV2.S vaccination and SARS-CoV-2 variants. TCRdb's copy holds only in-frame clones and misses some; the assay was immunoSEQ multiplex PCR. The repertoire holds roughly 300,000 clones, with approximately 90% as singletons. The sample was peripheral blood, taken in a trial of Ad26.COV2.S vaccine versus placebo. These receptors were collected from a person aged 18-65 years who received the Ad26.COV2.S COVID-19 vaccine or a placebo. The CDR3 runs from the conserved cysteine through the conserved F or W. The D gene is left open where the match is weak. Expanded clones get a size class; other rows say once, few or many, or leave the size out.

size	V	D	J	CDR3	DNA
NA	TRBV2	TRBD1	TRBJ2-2	CASRPDRLDTGELFF	TGTGCCAGCAGACCGGACAGGCTGGACACCGGGGAGCTGTTTTTT
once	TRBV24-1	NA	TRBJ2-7	CATSSTDFYEQYF	TGTGCCACCAGTTCGACAGACTTCTACGAGCAGTACTTC
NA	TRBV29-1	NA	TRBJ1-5	CSVGGGGLEPQHF	TGCAGCGTGGGGGGCGGGGGTTTGGAGCCCCAGCATTTT
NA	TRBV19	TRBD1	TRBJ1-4	CASSKGQGTNEKLFF	TGTGCCAGTAGTAAGGGACAGGGTACTAATGAAAAACTGTTTTTT
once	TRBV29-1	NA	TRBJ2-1	CSVDQYNEQFF	TGCAGCGTCGACCAGTACAATGAGCAGTTCTTC
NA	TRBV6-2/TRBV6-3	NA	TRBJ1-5	CASSYSFQPQHF	TGTGCCAGCAGTTACTCGTTTCAGCCCCAGCATTTT
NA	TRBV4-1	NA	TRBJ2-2	CASSQVLARLEGELFF	TGCGCCAGCAGCCAAGTTTTGGCGCGACTGGAAGGGGAGCTGTTTTTT
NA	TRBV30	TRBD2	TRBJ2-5	CAWSVAPGLAQETQYF	TGTGCCTGGAGTGTAGCACCGGGACTAGCGCAAGAGACCCAGTACTTC
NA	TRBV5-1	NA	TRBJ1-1	CASSSAGDTEAFF	TGCGCCAGCAGCTCGGCAGGGGACACTGAAGCTTTCTTT
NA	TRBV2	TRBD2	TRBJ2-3	CASSEYGRGTDTQYF	TGTGCCAGCAGTGAATACGGGAGGGGCACAGATACGCAGTATTTT
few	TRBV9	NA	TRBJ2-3	CASSANPSTDTQYF	TGTGCCAGCAGCGCCAACCCTTCTACAGATACGCAGTATTTT
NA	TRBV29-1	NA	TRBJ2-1	CSVYVSNSPDPNEQFF	TGCAGCGTTTACGTGTCCAACAGCCCTGATCCTAATGAGCAGTTCTTC
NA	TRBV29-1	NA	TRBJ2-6	CSVGTVDSGANVLTF	TGCAGCGTAGGGACGGTGGACTCTGGGGCCAACGTCCTGACTTTC
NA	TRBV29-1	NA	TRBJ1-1	CSVAGRLNTEAFF	TGCAGCGTTGCCGGGAGACTGAACACTGAAGCTTTCTTT
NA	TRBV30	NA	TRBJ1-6	CAWSMSTVPYPNSPLHF	TGTGCCTGGAGTATGTCAACAGTTCCCTACCCCAATTCACCCCTCCACTTT
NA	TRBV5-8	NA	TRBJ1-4	CASSYSAGPPTNEKLFF	TGTGCCAGCAGCTACTCGGCAGGCCCCCCAACTAATGAAAAACTGTTTTTT
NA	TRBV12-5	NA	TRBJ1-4	CASGWTAKTATNEKLFF	TGTGCTAGTGGTTGGACAGCTAAAACTGCAACTAATGAAAAACTGTTTTTT
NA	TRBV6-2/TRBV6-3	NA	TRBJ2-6	CASSYIGVGANVLTF	TGTGCCAGCAGTTACATTGGGGTTGGGGCCAACGTCCTGACTTTC
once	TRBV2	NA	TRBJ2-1	CASSERETHYNEQFF	TGTGCCAGCAGTGAACGGGAGACCCACTACAATGAGCAGTTCTTC
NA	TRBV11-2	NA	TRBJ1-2	CASSLEVQGVGGYTF	TGTGCCAGCAGCTTAGAAGTCCAGGGAGTCGGCGGCTACACCTTC
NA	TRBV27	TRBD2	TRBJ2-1	CASSLVAGGPYNEQFF	TGTGCCAGCAGTTTGGTAGCGGGAGGGCCTTACAATGAGCAGTTCTTC
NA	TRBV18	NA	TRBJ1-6	CASSPESYNSPLHF	TGTGCCAGCTCACCGGAATCATATAATTCACCCCTCCACTTT
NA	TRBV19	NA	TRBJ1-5	CATDIRGSGQPQHF	TGTGCCACTGACATTCGGGGGTCCGGTCAGCCCCAGCATTTT
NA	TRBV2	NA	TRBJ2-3	CASSAMPASTDTQYF	TGTGCCAGCAGCGCAATGCCTGCGAGCACAGATACGCAGTATTTT
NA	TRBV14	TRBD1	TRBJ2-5	CASSSGTGGPRYQETQYF	TGTGCCAGCAGCTCCGGGACAGGGGGCCCGAGGTACCAAGAGACCCAGTACTTC
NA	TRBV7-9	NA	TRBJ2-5	CASSIMETQYF	TGTGCCAGCAGCATTATGGAGACCCAGTACTTC
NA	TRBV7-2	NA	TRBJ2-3	CASSLALRRDTQYF	TGTGCCAGCAGCTTAGCCTTACGTCGAGATACGCAGTATTTT
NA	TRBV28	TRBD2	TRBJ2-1	CASSSPGPGTSGRSYNEQFF	TGTGCCAGCAGTTCCCCGGGTCCCGGGACTAGCGGGAGGTCCTACAATGAGCAGTTCTTC
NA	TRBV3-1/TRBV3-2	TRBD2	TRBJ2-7	CASSPGGGLGEQYF	TGTGCCAGCAGCCCCGGGGGGGGGCTGGGGGAGCAGTACTTC
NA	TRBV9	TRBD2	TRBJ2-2	CASSMRLAGDRGTGELFF	TGTGCCAGCAGCATGCGACTAGCGGGAGATCGTGGCACCGGGGAGCTGTTTTTT
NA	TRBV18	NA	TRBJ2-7	CASSPGQTGSSYEQYF	TGTGCCAGCTCACCGGGCCAGACAGGAAGCTCCTACGAGCAGTACTTC
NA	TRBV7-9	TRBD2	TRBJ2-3	CASSLGGGGTDTQYF	TGTGCCAGCAGCTTAGGTGGGGGGGGCACAGATACGCAGTATTTT
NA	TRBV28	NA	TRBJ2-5	CASSLFRSQETQYF	TGTGCCAGCAGTTTATTCAGGAGCCAAGAGACCCAGTACTTC
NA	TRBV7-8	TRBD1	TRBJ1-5	CASSQGDSNQPQHF	TGTGCCAGCAGCCAGGGGGATAGCAATCAGCCCCAGCATTTT
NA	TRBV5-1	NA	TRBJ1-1	CASSLGGGTNTEAFF	TGCGCCAGCAGCTTAGGGGGAGGAACGAACACTGAAGCTTTCTTT
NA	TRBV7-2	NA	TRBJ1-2	CASSTGTRSNYGYTF	TGTGCCAGCAGCACCGGGACCCGCTCGAACTATGGCTACACCTTC
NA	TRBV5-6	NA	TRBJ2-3	CASSLGTLTDTQYF	TGTGCCAGCAGCTTGGGCACCCTCACAGATACGCAGTATTTT
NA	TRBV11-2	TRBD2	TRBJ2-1	CASSPGPSGGNSYNEQFF	TGTGCCAGCAGCCCCGGGCCTAGCGGAGGCAACTCCTACAATGAGCAGTTCTTC
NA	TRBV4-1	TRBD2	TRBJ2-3	CASSQEKSGLASTDTQYF	TGCGCCAGCAGCCAAGAAAAGAGCGGACTAGCGAGCACAGATACGCAGTATTTT
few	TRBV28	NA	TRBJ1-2	CASSQVGPKTNYGYTF	TGTGCCAGCAGCCAAGTAGGGCCCAAAACTAACTATGGCTACACCTTC
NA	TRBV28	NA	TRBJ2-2	CASRLRDSYRELFF	TGTGCCAGCAGATTGCGGGACTCTTATCGGGAGCTGTTTTTT
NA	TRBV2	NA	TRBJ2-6	CASRPSSGANVLTF	TGTGCCAGCAGGCCCAGCTCTGGGGCCAACGTCCTGACTTTC